These 8 T cell receptor beta chains came from one sample sequenced in a study of tumor-infiltrating lymphocytes in primary liver carcinoma. With a constant-region primer, TCR beta cDNA was made from around 530 ng of total RNA. Three-round nested multiplex PCR performed with slightly modified ARM-PCR produced the TCR beta libraries. Each of the first two PCR rounds ran approximately 10 cycles with TRBV1-TRBV30 forward and C-beta reverse primers. TCRdb fed the multiplex PCR reads into MiXCR, producing one record per CDR3 protein. The profile covers 40,000 to 45,000 distinct CDR3 sequences, with around 70% appearing a single time and 15% to 20% taken by the ten largest. Both RNA and DNA were isolated together from around 20-30 mg of bulk tissue that had not been sorted. Sequenced: liver tumor tissue from sampling region 2. Subset meaning: tumor region T2, inferior pole. The receptors stem from a man aged 35 to 55 with primary liver carcinoma and hepatitis B virus infection.

A note on this clonotype: The junction departs from the called germline gene at one end, perhaps through a read error. The chain links TRBV5-1 to TRBJ2-3; D might be TRBD1 or TRBD2, each matching 5 bases. The CDR3 has 15 amino acids. CDR1 SGHRS and CDR2 YFSETQ come from the germline V gene. The CDR3 reads CASGLEAGLTGTQYF. The CDR3 nucleotides are TGCGCCAGCGGCTTGGAGGCGGGCCTCACAGGTACGCAGTATTTT.

Concerning this clonotype: Sequence at one end of the junction differs from germline and may be a read error. This chain uses TRBV11-2 with TRBJ1-2, with D possibly TRBD1 on 5 matching bases. Per the germline V gene, CDR1 is SGHAT and CDR2 is FQNNGV. The CDR3 has 13 amino acids. CDR3 sequence reads: CTSSLGQGSAYTF. The CDR3 DNA reads TGTACCAGCAGCTTAGGACAAGGAAGTGCCTACACCTTC. The full variable domain, in which reference TRBV11-2 and TRBJ1-2 provide the parts outside the CDR3, is EAGVAQSPRYKIIEKRQSVAFWCNPISGHATLYWYQQILGQGPKLLIQFQNNGVVDDSQLPKDRFSAERLKGVDSTLKIQPAKLEDSAVYLCTSSLGQGSAYTFGSGTRLTVV.

In regard to this clonotype: This may be a read error: a much more frequent sequence differs by one nucleotide. The CDR3 DNA follows: TGTGCCATTCTACAGGGAGGCATTTACAATGAGCAGCTCTTC. Amino acids: CAILQGGIYNEQLF. The V and J genes are TRBV10-3 and TRBJ2-1, with D possibly called TRBD1 or TRBD2 (6 bases each). Per the germline V gene, CDR1 is ENHRY and CDR2 is SYGVKD. The CDR3 runs to 14 residues.

The chain recombines TRBV29-1 with TRBJ2-3; perhaps TRBD1 as D (6 bases). This CDR3 has 13 amino acids. The germline CDR1 and CDR2 sequences are SQVTM and ANQGSEA. Trimming took 8 bases from V and 1 from J, leaving 13 bases between them. In DNA form, the CDR3 reads TGCAGCATTCGGGACATCCGCACAGATACGCAGTATTTT. It encodes CSIRDIRTDTQYF.

As to this clonotype: Because the CDR3 is missing its conserved closing phenylalanine or tryptophan, this is likely a read error. This chain uses TRBV11-2 with TRBJ2-5, with TRBD2 identical over 7 bases. The CDR3 contains 15 residues. Trimming cost V 2 bases and J 5 bases; bases outside gene matches: 8. The V gene's germline CDR1 is SGHAT and CDR2 FQNNGV. For the CDR3, the DNA is TGTGCCAGCAGCTTACACGTGCAGGGAGGGGAGACCCAGTACCTC. Translation gives CASSLHVQGGETQYL.

A word on this clonotype: One end of the junction fails to match germline, which may point to a read error. The chain combines TRBV6-5 with TRBJ1-2; D is possibly TRBD1 (5 bases). The CDR3 sequence is 16 residues long. Germline CDR1 and CDR2: MNHEY and SVGAGI. The CDR3 DNA sequence: TGTGCCAACAGTTCCGGGGCCGGGGCCGTCAACTATGGCTACACCTTC. This translates into CANSSGAGAVNYGYTF.

Turning to this clonotype: Since the CDR3 does not end with the conserved phenylalanine or tryptophan, this likely comes from a read error. The chain couples TRBV6-5 to TRBJ2-5; D gene ambiguous. Germline V gene sequence: CDR1 MNHEY, CDR2 SVGAGI. Trimming removed 3 bases at V and 5 bases at J, with 4 bases between. The CDR3 is 11 amino acids. The CDR3 nucleotides are TGTGCCAGCAGTTATAGGGAGACCCAGTACCTC. Translation: CASSYRETQYL.

The genes are TRBV6-6 and TRBJ2-1; 8 bases are shared with TRBD2. V was pared by 2 bases and J by 6 bases, with 9 bases of the junction left unmatched. Germline V gene data show CDR1 as MNHNY and CDR2 as SVGAGI (reference sequence). CDR3 size: 16 residues. In nucleotides, the CDR3 is TGTGCCAGCAGTTACCAGGGCGGGGGGCCCGCCAATGAGCAGTTCTTC. As protein: CASSYQGGGPANEQFF.